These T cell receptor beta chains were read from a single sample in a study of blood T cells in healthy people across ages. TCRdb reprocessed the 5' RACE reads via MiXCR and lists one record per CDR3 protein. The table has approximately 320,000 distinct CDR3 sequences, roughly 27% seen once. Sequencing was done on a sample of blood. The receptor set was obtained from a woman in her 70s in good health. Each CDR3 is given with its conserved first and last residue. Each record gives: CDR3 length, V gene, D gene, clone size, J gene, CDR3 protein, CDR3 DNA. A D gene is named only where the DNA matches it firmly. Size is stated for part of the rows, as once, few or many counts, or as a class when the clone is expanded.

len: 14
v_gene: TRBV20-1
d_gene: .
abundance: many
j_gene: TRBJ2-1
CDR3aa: CSARDLGSHNEQFF
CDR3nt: TGCAGTGCTAGAGATCTAGGAAGCCACAATGAGCAGTTCTTC

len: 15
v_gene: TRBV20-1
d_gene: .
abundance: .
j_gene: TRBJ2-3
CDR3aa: CSARVTAPSTDTQYF
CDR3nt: TGCAGTGCTAGAGTCACAGCACCTAGCACAGATACGCAGTATTTT

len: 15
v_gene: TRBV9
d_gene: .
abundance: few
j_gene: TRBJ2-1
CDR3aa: CASSVVMSSRNEQFF
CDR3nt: TGTGCCAGCAGCGTAGTCATGAGCTCTCGCAATGAGCAGTTCTTC

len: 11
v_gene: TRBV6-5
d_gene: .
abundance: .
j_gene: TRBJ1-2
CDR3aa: CASSYLGGYTF
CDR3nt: TGTGCCAGCAGTTATTTGGGTGGCTACACCTTC

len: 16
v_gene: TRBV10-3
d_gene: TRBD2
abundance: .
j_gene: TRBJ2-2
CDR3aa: CAIKGGLEKYTGELFF
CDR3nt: TGTGCCATCAAGGGGGGACTAGAAAAGTACACCGGGGAGCTGTTTTTT

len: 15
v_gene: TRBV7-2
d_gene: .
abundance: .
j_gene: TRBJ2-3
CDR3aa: CASSRGGGDTDTQYF
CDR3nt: TGTGCCAGCAGCCGTGGAGGAGGGGACACAGATACGCAGTATTTT

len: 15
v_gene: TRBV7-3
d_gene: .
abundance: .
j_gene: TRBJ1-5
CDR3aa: CASSSPYKSNQPQHF
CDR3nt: TGTGCCAGCAGCTCCCCGTACAAGAGCAATCAGCCCCAGCATTTT

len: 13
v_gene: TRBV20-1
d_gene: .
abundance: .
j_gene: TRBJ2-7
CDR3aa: CSANKRRDYEQYF
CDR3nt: TGCAGTGCTAACAAGCGGCGGGACTACGAGCAGTACTTC

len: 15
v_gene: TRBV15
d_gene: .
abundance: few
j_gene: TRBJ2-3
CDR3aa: CATSASAGGTDTQYF
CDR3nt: TGTGCCACCAGCGCCTCAGCGGGTGGAACAGATACGCAGTATTTT

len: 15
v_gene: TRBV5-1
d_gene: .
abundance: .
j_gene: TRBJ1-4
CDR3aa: CASSSIPGEWEKLFF
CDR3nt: TGCGCCAGCAGCTCAATACCCGGTGAATGGGAAAAACTGTTTTTT

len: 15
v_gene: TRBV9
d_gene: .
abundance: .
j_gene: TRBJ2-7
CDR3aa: CASSVEAGRFGEQYF
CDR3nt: TGTGCCAGCAGCGTAGAGGCAGGGAGGTTCGGCGAGCAGTACTTC

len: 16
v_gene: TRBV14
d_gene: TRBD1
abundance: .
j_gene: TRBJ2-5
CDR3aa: CASSQDPDRVTETQYF
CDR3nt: TGTGCCAGCAGCCAAGATCCCGACAGGGTGACTGAGACCCAGTACTTC

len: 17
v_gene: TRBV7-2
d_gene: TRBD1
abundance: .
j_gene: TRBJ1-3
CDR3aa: CASSQMTGGYSGNTIYF
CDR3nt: TGTGCCAGCAGCCAGATGACAGGGGGATACTCTGGAAACACCATATATTTT